This T cell receptor (beta chain) emerged from a study of blood T cell repertoires in COVID-19. Assay: immunoSEQ multiplex PCR; the TCRdb copy retains only in-frame clones and omits some. Seen here are 300,000 to 450,000 clones, around 89% observed once, and the top ten hold 1%. V lost 4 bases, J lost 8 bases, and 20 bases stayed unmatched. Per the germline V gene, CDR1 is SGHVS and CDR2 is FQNEAQ. This CDR3 is 19 amino acids long. The sequencing input was PBMCs or T cells enriched from blood (not recorded which). The chain joins TRBV7-8 to TRBJ2-3, with 11 bases lining up with TRBD2. The sequence derives from a man between 18 and 35 years old who had recovered from COVID-19. The CDR3 sequence: CASSWGRLAGQKSKATQYF. The CDR3, as DNA: TGTGCCAGCAGCTGGGGTAGACTAGCGGGGCAAAAAAGCAAAGCTACGCAGTATTTT.